The next 23 T cell receptor beta chains were all read from a single sample in a study of T cell changes during pregnancy in multiple sclerosis. Clones were read by immunoSEQ multiplex PCR, and TCRdb kept only the in-frame ones, dropping some. The sample shows approximately 90,000 clones, 80% to 95% of them seen only once. Sequences were derived from peripheral blood, sampled in the first trimester of pregnancy. All receptors derive from a female donor with multiple sclerosis, enrolled in a pregnancy study.

This chain links TRBV28 with TRBJ1-6; 11 bases match TRBD1. The germline V gene has CDR1 MDHEN and CDR2 SYDVKM. V was pared by 4 bases and J by 14 bases, with 7 bases of the junction left unmatched. The CDR3 has 14 amino acids. This chain's CDR3 is CASSSGGQGAALHF. For the CDR3, the DNA is TGTGCCAGCAGTTCGGGTGGACAGGGGGCAGCCCTCCACTTT.

In its sample, this clone was seen once. The chain couples TRBV11-3 to TRBJ2-4; D is uncertain. Germline CDR1 is SGHNT and CDR2 is YENEEA. V was pared by 4 bases and J by 0 bases, with 10 bases between. The CDR3 is 15 amino acids. CDR3 nucleotide sequence: TGTGCCAGCAGCTCAGTTGGCCTAGCCAAAAACATTCAGTACTTC. It yields the protein CASSSVGLAKNIQYF. Drawing the rest from reference TRBV11-3 and TRBJ2-4, the complete variable domain is EAGVVQSPRYKIIEKKQPVAFWCNPISGHNTLYWYLQNLGQGPELLIRYENEEAVDDSQLPKDRFSAERLKGVDSTLKIQPAELGDSAVYLCASSSVGLAKNIQYFGAGTRLSVL.

The CDR3 loop is CASSQDLRTGSAYNEQFF. The DNA for the CDR3 is TGCGCCAGCAGCCAAGATCTCCGGACGGGGAGTGCGTACAATGAGCAGTTCTTC. The chain uses TRBV4-3 and TRBJ2-1; tentative D call: TRBD2 (5 bases). This CDR3 is built from 18 residues. CDR1 is LGHNA, CDR2 YSLEER, per germline. With 0 bases removed from V and 4 bases from J, the gap between germline ends came to 19 bases.

The CDR3 DNA is TGTGCCAGTAGTCAGGTCCTTGATAGCGGCAAAGAGACCCAGTACTTC. Protein sequence: CASSQVLDSGKETQYF. The chain uses TRBV19 and TRBJ2-5, with a possible D match to TRBD2 (6 bases). The V end was cut by 5 bases, the J end by 3 bases, with 19 bases between. The CDR3 loop spans 16 amino acids. CDR1 and CDR2 from the germline V gene are LNHDA and SQIVND (reference sequence).

This chain uses TRBV7-8 with TRBJ1-5; 8 nucleotides match TRBD1. V lost 1 base, J lost 9 bases, and 14 bases stayed unmatched. This CDR3 comprises 17 residues. Germline lookup yields CDR1 SGHVS and CDR2 FQNEAQ. The CDR3 DNA reads TGTGCCAGCAGCTTAGGATGGTGGGGACAGGCCCTAGGGCCCCAGCATTTT. Residues: CASSLGWWGQALGPQHF.

The chain combines TRBV9 with TRBJ2-1; TRBD2 agrees at 7 bases. The V segment lost 1 base and the J segment 4 bases; nucleotides outside the gene matches: 5. The CDR3 length is 15 residues. The germline V gene has CDR1 SGDLS and CDR2 YYNGEE. The CDR3 nucleotides are TGTGCCAGCAGCGTAAGGGACTACACGTACAATGAGCAGTTCTTC. It is translated as CASSVRDYTYNEQFF.

The chain combines TRBV27 with TRBJ2-7; TRBD2 aligns across 9 bases. The length of the CDR3 is 15 residues. CDR1 MNHEY and CDR2 SMNVEV come from the germline V gene (reference sequence). Trimming took 5 bases from V and 5 from J; bases not matched to a gene: 10. The CDR3 region is CASSLSSGSLHEQYF. Written as DNA, the CDR3 is TGTGCCAGCAGTCTTAGTAGCGGGAGCTTACACGAGCAGTACTTC.

The chain links TRBV6-1 to TRBJ2-1, with 7 bases matching TRBD2. This CDR3 spans 16 amino acids. V shed 1 base, J shed 0 bases, and the junction held 3 bases outside the gene matches. Germline CDR1 is MNHNS and CDR2 is SASEGT. The CDR3 reads CASSEESGGSYNEQFF. Here the CDR3 DNA reads TGTGCCAGCAGTGAAGAGTCGGGGGGCTCCTACAATGAGCAGTTCTTC.

The chain uses TRBV11-2 and TRBJ2-2, with 10 bases matching TRBD2. J gave up 6 bases and V 5 bases, and 3 bases lay outside the gene matches. The CDR3 covers 14 residues. CDR1 and CDR2 from the germline V gene are SGHAT and FQNNGV. As DNA, the CDR3 is TGTGCCAGCAGCCGTGGACTAGCGGCCGGGGAGCTGTTTTTT. Encoded protein: CASSRGLAAGELFF.

This clone was found a few times. This chain uses TRBV29-1 with TRBJ2-3, with 12 bases aligning to TRBD1. The CDR3 length is 15 residues. Unmatched junction bases numbered 8, after V lost 6 bases and J lost 4 bases. The germline gives CDR1 SQVTM, CDR2 ANQGSEA. DNA of the CDR3: TGCAGCGTCGCGAGAGGGACAGGGGGCGCAGATACGCAGTATTTT. It codes for CSVARGTGGADTQYF.

The chain links TRBV2 to TRBJ1-5; TRBD1 matches at 7 bases. After removal of 4 bases from V and 1 base from J, the junction contained 7 bases not matched to a gene. This CDR3 contains 16 residues. Germline V gene lookup returns CDR1 SNHLY and CDR2 FYNNEI. The CDR3 region is CASSGWGQRSNQPQHF. CDR3 DNA: TGTGCCAGCAGTGGATGGGGACAGAGAAGCAATCAGCCCCAGCATTTT.

The chain joins TRBV7-9 to TRBJ2-2, with TRBD2 matching 16 bases. The germline CDR1 and CDR2 sequences are SEHNR and FQNEAQ (reference sequence). The J segment lost 0 bases and the V segment lost 8 bases, leaving 9 bases of the junction unmatched. This CDR3 has 19 amino acids. CDR3 protein: CASLSQGLAGGANTGELFF. Here the CDR3 DNA reads TGTGCCAGCTTGTCTCAGGGACTAGCGGGAGGGGCGAACACCGGGGAGCTGTTTTTT.

This clone has a single count. The chain employs TRBV15 and TRBJ2-1; maybe TRBD2 (6 bases). Germline CDR1 LNHNV, CDR2 YYDKDF (reference sequence). The CDR3 totals 15 residues. V lost 1 base and J lost 1, with 8 bases in between. CDR3: CATSRAGRSYNEQFF. DNA for the CDR3: TGTGCCACCAGCAGAGCAGGGAGGTCCTACAATGAGCAGTTCTTC.

V usage is TRBV30 and J usage is TRBJ2-1, with a possible D match to TRBD1 (5 bases). The V gene's germline CDR1 is GTSNPN and CDR2 SVGIG (reference sequence). CDR3 size: 13 residues. The V gene lost 2 bases and the J gene lost 4 bases, with 9 bases spanning the gap. This CDR3 reads CAWSPDSYNEQFF. The CDR3 DNA is TGTGCCTGGAGTCCTGACAGTTACAATGAGCAGTTCTTC.

The rearrangement uses TRBV5-1 and TRBJ2-2; 12 bases align to TRBD2. Trimming took 0 bases from V and 4 from J; bases not matched to a gene: 1. Looked up from germline, CDR1 is SGHRS and CDR2 is YFSETQ. This CDR3 region has 16 residues. The DNA of the CDR3 is TGCGCCAGCAGCTTGGGACTAGCGGGAGCCACCGGGGAGCTGTTTTTT. Its translation is CASSLGLAGATGELFF.

The count of this clone is one. J is TRBJ2-3 and V is TRBV4-1; the match to TRBD2 covers 11 bases. V lost 3 bases and J lost 4; bases outside the gene matches: 9. The CDR3 is 17 amino acids. CDR1 and CDR2 from the germline V gene are MGHRA and YSYEKL. The CDR3 DNA reads TGCGCCAGCAGCCAGGTTAGCGGGGGGGTCCGCCCAGATACGCAGTATTTT. Protein sequence: CASSQVSGGVRPDTQYF.

V and J are TRBV7-8 and TRBJ2-1, with 11 bases matching TRBD2. The CDR3 is made up of 15 amino acids. Germline V gene sequence: CDR1 SGHVS, CDR2 FQNEAQ. The ends lost 4 bases at V and 9 bases at J; junction bases unmatched: 8. This chain's CDR3 is CASSSVAGGPPEQFF. DNA for the CDR3: TGTGCCAGCAGCTCGGTAGCGGGAGGGCCGCCTGAGCAGTTCTTC. Variable domain in full (rest from reference TRBV7-8 and TRBJ2-1): GAGVSQSPRYKVAKRGQDVALRCDPISGHVSLFWYQQALGQGPEFLTYFQNEAQLDKSGLPSDRFFAERPEGSVSTLKIQRTQQEDSAVYLCASSSVAGGPPEQFFGPGTRLTVL.

The chain has TRBV5-6 and TRBJ2-1; 7 bases line up with TRBD1. The ends lost 4 bases at V and 0 bases at J; junction bases unmatched: 7. CDR3 length: 16 residues. Per the germline V gene, CDR1 is SGHDT and CDR2 is YYEEEE. The CDR3 loop reads CASSPRGLVSYNEQFF. The CDR3 DNA reads TGTGCCAGCAGCCCGAGGGGGCTCGTCTCCTACAATGAGCAGTTCTTC.

This chain links TRBV18 with TRBJ1-2; 11 nucleotides line up with TRBD1. CDR1 is KGHSH and CDR2 is LQKENI in the germline V gene. CDR3 size: 14 residues. V lost 3 bases, J lost 8 bases, and 5 bases stayed unmatched. The CDR3 DNA follows: TGTGCCAGCTCACCCCGGGACAGGGGGAACGGCTACACCTTC. Its translation: CASSPRDRGNGYTF.

The chain couples TRBV10-3 to TRBJ2-7; the match to TRBD2 covers 12 bases. Germline-derived CDR1 and CDR2 are ENHRY and SYGVKD. The junction had 2 bases not matched to a gene; V was cut back by 4 bases and J by 1 base. The CDR3 loop spans 15 amino acids. The CDR3 DNA reads as TGTGCCATCAGTGGCGGACTAGCGGGATCCTACGAGCAGTACTTC. Its protein is CAISGGLAGSYEQYF.

The chain combines TRBV6-5 with TRBJ2-3, with 8 positions matching TRBD2. Germline V gene data show CDR1 as MNHEY and CDR2 as SVGAGI. V was pared by 0 bases and J by 5 bases, with 7 bases of the junction left unmatched. This CDR3 contains 16 residues. The CDR3 is CASSYSSGGLLDTQYF. For the CDR3, the DNA is TGTGCCAGCAGTTACTCGTCGGGGGGGCTTTTAGATACGCAGTATTTT.

The chain joins TRBV6-4 to TRBJ1-5; no firm D call. Germline CDR1 reads MRHNA; CDR2 reads SNTAGT. V was cut by 3 bases and J by 0 bases, with 18 bases left in between. There are 18 residues in the CDR3. CDR3 nucleotides: TGTGCCAGCAGTGAAGATCGGCTTCGGGAGTATAGCAATCAGCCCCAGCATTTT. Protein product: CASSEDRLREYSNQPQHF.

This sequence joins TRBV7-9 and TRBJ1-3; TRBD1 aligns across 7 bases. V lost 5 bases, J lost 2 bases, and 3 bases stayed unmatched. This CDR3 is 14 amino acids long. Germline CDR1 and CDR2: SEHNR and FQNEAQ (reference sequence). The CDR3 coding sequence is TGTGCCAGCAGCCCCGGGACAGCTGGAAACACCATATATTTT. Its translation is CASSPGTAGNTIYF.